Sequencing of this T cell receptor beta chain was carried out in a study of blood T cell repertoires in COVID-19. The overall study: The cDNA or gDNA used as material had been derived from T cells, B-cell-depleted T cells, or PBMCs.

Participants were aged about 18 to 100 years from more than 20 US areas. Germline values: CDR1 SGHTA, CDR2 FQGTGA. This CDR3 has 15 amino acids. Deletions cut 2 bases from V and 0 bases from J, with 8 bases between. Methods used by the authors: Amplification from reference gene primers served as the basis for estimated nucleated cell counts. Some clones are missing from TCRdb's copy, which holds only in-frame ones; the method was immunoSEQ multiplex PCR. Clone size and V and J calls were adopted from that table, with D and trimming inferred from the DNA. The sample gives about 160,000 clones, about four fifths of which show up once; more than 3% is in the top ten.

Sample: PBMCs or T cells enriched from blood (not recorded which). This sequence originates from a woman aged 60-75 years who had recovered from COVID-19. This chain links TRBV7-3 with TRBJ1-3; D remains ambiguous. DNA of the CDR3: TGTGCCAGCAGCTTACAGGCGAGCTCTGGAAACACCATATATTTT. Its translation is CASSLQASSGNTIYF.